The rows below give T cell receptor beta chains drawn from one sample of a study of cytomegalovirus exposure and HLA in healthy donors. The repertoire was sequenced with immunoSEQ multiplex PCR; TCRdb's copy has only in-frame clones and lacks some. The sample has about 120,000 clones; about 70% are singletons. Source material: PBMCs. The receptor source for this set is a middle-aged woman in good health and CMV-seropositive. Both conserved end residues are part of each CDR3.

j_call v_call cdr3_aa
TRBJ2-1 TRBV27 CASSYRTANNEQFF
TRBJ2-2 TRBV27 CASSLMASGGPYTGELFF
TRBJ2-4 TRBV30 CAWSAYLAKNIQYF
TRBJ2-3 TRBV30 CAWSHLGGAITDTQYF
TRBJ1-1 TRBV5-1 CASSLRVVNTEAFF
TRBJ1-5 TRBV7-9 CASSPREREPQHF
TRBJ2-3 TRBV15 CATSRDVGVTSGRTDTQYF
TRBJ2-7 TRBV20-1 CSARCWLEQYF
TRBJ1-2 TRBV30 CAWSPGGPGYTF
TRBJ2-3 TRBV6-1 CASSEVGVAGRDTQYF
TRBJ2-3 TRBV7-2 CASSLASGGLTDTQYF
TRBJ2-7 TRBV7-2 CASSARSGGAGGSYEQYF
TRBJ2-7 TRBV6-5 CASSYSRTGNYEQYF
TRBJ2-1 TRBV2 CATQLFGGVGEQFF
TRBJ2-5 TRBV19 CASSGETQYF
TRBJ2-7 TRBV7-2 CASSLAWGGPYEQYF
TRBJ1-2 TRBV30 CAWSLNRGHWLGNGYTF
TRBJ2-6 TRBV7-9 CASSLALLGSGANVLTF
TRBJ2-1 TRBV30 CAWNGLAGYSSYNEQFF
TRBJ2-6 TRBV5-1 CASSLRTGQSGANVLTF
TRBJ1-4 TRBV2 CASSSMTGRMEKLFF
TRBJ1-5 TRBV27 CASSSTGGPFTGNQPQHF
TRBJ1-5 TRBV27 CASSLTGLHQPQHF
TRBJ1-4 TRBV30 CAWSVSRGEKLFF
TRBJ1-1 TRBV19 CASSIGRVVTGRLNGAFF
TRBJ2-2 TRBV4-1 CASSQEGGGGTGELFF
TRBJ2-5 TRBV15 CATSRDRQGRGQETQYF
TRBJ2-4 TRBV10-3 CAISDQAKNIQYF